These 14 T cell receptor beta chains share one sample of origin, sequenced in a study of OX40 agonist ivuxolimab in advanced cancers. Libraries were prepared by immunoSEQ multiplex PCR; TCRdb keeps only in-frame clonotypes and omits some of them. Of some 74,000 clones in the sample, over 75% are singletons; the top ten hold more than 3.5%. Sequenced here: CD4+ or CD8+ T cells sorted from blood, sampled in a trial of the OX40 agonist ivuxolimab. These receptors originate from an adult with an advanced solid tumor such as melanoma, head and neck, liver or kidney cancer.

V is TRBV5-5 and J is TRBJ2-1, with D unresolved. Between the trimmed V and J ends, which lost 2 bases and 0 bases, there was a span of 6 bases. The CDR3 consists of 14 residues. Germline V gene data show CDR1 as SGHKS and CDR2 as YYEKEE (reference sequence). CDR3: CASSFSGSYNEQFF. DNA for the CDR3: TGTGCCAGCAGCTTTTCGGGCTCCTACAATGAGCAGTTCTTC.

The rearrangement links TRBV4-1 to TRBJ1-6; a possible D gene is TRBD1 (5 bases). V was cut by 2 bases and J by 7 bases, with 12 bases left in between. The CDR3 loop spans 15 amino acids. The germline V gene encodes CDR1 MGHRA and CDR2 YSYEKL. The CDR3 nucleotides are TGCGCCAGCAGCCAAAGGGGCGGCTTCAATTCACCCCTCCACTTT. It translates to CASSQRGGFNSPLHF.

The chain carries TRBV10-3 and TRBJ2-7; D is possibly TRBD1 or TRBD2 (5 bases each). This CDR3 has 16 residues. Germline V gives CDR1 ENHRY, CDR2 SYGVKD. With 4 bases removed from V and 3 bases from J, the gap between germline ends came to 19 bases. The CDR3 region is CAISARAGKRGYEQYF. The CDR3 DNA sequence: TGTGCCATCAGTGCTAGGGCCGGCAAGAGGGGCTACGAGCAGTACTTC.

This sequence joins TRBV25-1 and TRBJ2-1, with TRBD2 matching 13 bases. The CDR3 consists of 17 residues. Germline V gene data show CDR1 as MGHDK and CDR2 as SYGVNS. With V trimmed by 3 bases and J by 8 bases, 10 bases remained unmatched. The CDR3 region has the DNA TGTGCCAGCAGTGATTATGGGACTAGCGGGATCATTCATGAGCAGTTCTTC. As protein: CASSDYGTSGIIHEQFF. Full variable domain (rest looked up from reference TRBV25-1 and TRBJ2-1): EADIYQTPRYLVIGTGKKITLECSQTMGHDKMYWYQQDPGMELHLIHYSYGVNSTEKGDLSSESTVSRIRTEHFPLTLESARPSHTSQYLCASSDYGTSGIIHEQFFGPGTRLTVL.

CDR3 nucleotide sequence: TGTGCCAGCAGCGTAGGAGGCGGGAGCTCCTACAATGAGCAGTTCTTC. It translates to CASSVGGGSSYNEQFF. The chain couples TRBV9 to TRBJ2-1; TRBD2 aligns across 7 bases. CDR3 length: 16 amino acids. V lost 0 bases and J lost 0; bases outside the gene matches: 3. Germline V lookup: CDR1 SGDLS, CDR2 YYNGEE. Together with reference TRBV9 and TRBJ2-1, the CDR3 gives the full variable domain: DSGVTQTPKHLITATGQRVTLRCSPRSGDLSVYWYQQSLDQGLQFLIQYYNGEERAKGNILERFSAQQFPDLHSELNLSSLELGDSALYFCASSVGGGSSYNEQFFGPGTRLTVL.

The chain combines TRBV7-8 with TRBJ1-4, with 9 bases that match TRBD1. V lost 2 bases, J lost 8 bases, and 3 bases stayed unmatched. The CDR3 runs 14 residues. Germline V gene sequence: CDR1 SGHVS, CDR2 FQNEAQ. In nucleotides, the CDR3 is TGTGCCAGCAGCTTATGGGACAGGGAAGAAAAACTGTTTTTT. This sequence encodes CASSLWDREEKLFF. The full variable domain, with the rest looked up from reference TRBV7-8 and TRBJ1-4, is GAGVSQSPRYKVAKRGQDVALRCDPISGHVSLFWYQQALGQGPEFLTYFQNEAQLDKSGLPSDRFFAERPEGSVSTLKIQRTQQEDSAVYLCASSLWDREEKLFFGSGTQLSVL.

The chain uses TRBV11-2 and TRBJ2-6, with D uncertain. V was trimmed by 1 base and J by 0 bases, leaving 10 bases between them. This CDR3 has 17 amino acids. Germline CDR1 is SGHAT and CDR2 is FQNNGV. CDR3 amino acids: CASSLVVSPSGANVLTF. Written as DNA, the CDR3 is TGTGCCAGCAGCTTAGTAGTCTCACCCTCTGGGGCCAACGTCCTGACTTTC.

In its sample, this clone was seen once. The chain links TRBV6-6 to TRBJ2-1; D unclear. The length of the CDR3 is 16 residues. Germline lookup yields CDR1 MNHNY and CDR2 SVGAGI (reference sequence). Trimming removed 6 bases at V and 0 bases at J, with 15 bases between. The CDR3 nucleotides read TGTGCCAGCAGCCGATTTTCGTTAAGCTCCTACAATGAGCAGTTCTTC. This sequence encodes CASSRFSLSSYNEQFF.

The J gene is TRBJ2-7, the V gene TRBV28; possible D gene TRBD2, 6 bases. Germline CDR1 and CDR2: MDHEN and SYDVKM. The CDR3 runs 14 residues. The V end lost 2 bases, the J end lost 0 bases, and 8 bases lay between the germline ends. The CDR3 DNA reads TGTGCCAGCAGTTTACGGGGAGGCTCCTACGAGCAGTACTTC. This encodes CASSLRGGSYEQYF.

The chain joins TRBV7-9 to TRBJ2-5; D ambiguous. The DNA matches TRBJ2-7 better at its end, which makes the J call doubtful. This CDR3 comprises 13 residues. Germline V gene data show CDR1 as SEHNR and CDR2 as FQNEAQ (reference sequence). This CDR3 is CASKQWSSYEQYF. The DNA of the CDR3 is TGTGCCAGCAAACAGTGGTCTTCCTACGAGCAGTACTTC.

J is TRBJ2-2 and V is TRBV19; D unresolved. The CDR3 extends over 16 amino acids. Germline loops: CDR1 LNHDA, CDR2 SQIVND (reference sequence). The V and J ends lost 3 bases and 0 bases respectively, with 11 bases between them. This chain's CDR3 is CASSIGRHANTGELFF. CDR3 bases: TGTGCCAGTAGTATCGGCAGGCACGCGAACACCGGGGAGCTGTTTTTT.

This sequence joins TRBV18 and TRBJ1-1; D gene ambiguous. The germline V and J ends were trimmed by 3 bases and 4 bases, with 9 bases remaining between them. This CDR3 contains 13 residues. The V gene's germline CDR1 is KGHSH and CDR2 LQKENI. The CDR3 is CASSPRRATEAFF. Here the CDR3 DNA reads TGTGCCAGCTCACCCCGAAGGGCCACTGAAGCTTTCTTT.

This clone has only one observation. This chain links TRBV5-1 with TRBJ2-1; D is ambiguous. This CDR3 contains 16 residues. Trimming removed 1 base from V and 6 bases from J, with 17 bases in between. Looked up from germline, CDR1 is SGHRS and CDR2 is YFSETQ. CDR3 amino acids: CASSLIGPPPFNEQFF. CDR3 in DNA: TGCGCCAGCAGCTTGATCGGTCCGCCTCCTTTCAATGAGCAGTTCTTC.

CDR3: CATKSGEAGGHRNEQFF. CDR3 in DNA: TGTGCCACCAAGTCTGGAGAAGCAGGGGGCCATCGGAATGAGCAGTTCTTC. The genes are TRBV15 and TRBJ2-1, with TRBD1 matching 8 bases. With 7 bases clipped from V and 7 bases from J, the junction kept 18 bases outside the gene matches. Germline V lookup: CDR1 LNHNV, CDR2 YYDKDF (reference sequence). CDR3 size: 17 residues.